One sample yielded the 10 T cell receptor beta chains listed below, sequenced in a study of shared clonotypes between healthy human individuals. In the naive CD8 group, cells lacked CD45RO and were positively selected for CCR7, so terminally differentiated effector memory CD45RA+ cells were left out. Profiled with immunoSEQ multiplex PCR; TCRdb holds only in-frame clones, not every one. This sample has about 2 million clones, with 85% to 95% found just once. The sequenced material came from naive CD8+ T cells sorted from blood. The receptors were sampled from a man between 18 and 29 years old in good health.

Turning to this clone: This sample includes further DNA sequences coding for the same CDR3. The gene calls are TRBV7-9 and TRBJ1-1; 7 bases match TRBD1. Trimming removed 0 bases from V and 2 bases from J; junction bases left unmatched: 3. The germline CDR1 and CDR2 sequences are SEHNR and FQNEAQ (reference sequence). This CDR3 region has 15 residues. The CDR3 loop is CASSLAQGINTEAFF. The CDR3 coding sequence is TGTGCCAGCAGCTTAGCACAGGGGATAAACACTGAAGCTTTCTTT.

This chain joins TRBV7-9 and TRBJ1-1; D is possibly TRBD1 (6 bases). This CDR3 has 16 amino acids. V was clipped by 1 base and J by 1 base, with 13 bases between them. Germline values: CDR1 SEHNR, CDR2 FQNEAQ (reference sequence). In DNA form, the CDR3 reads TGTGCCAGCAGCTTAGTGGGGGGCGTCCCGAACACTGAAGCTTTCTTT. It yields the protein CASSLVGGVPNTEAFF.

The V gene is TRBV27, the J gene TRBJ2-1, with 8 positions matching TRBD1. Germline-derived CDR1 and CDR2 are MNHEY and SMNVEV (reference sequence). V lost 2 bases and J lost 7; bases outside the gene matches: 7. The CDR3 consists of 15 residues. The CDR3 protein is CASSLAGGPGNEQFF. The CDR3 DNA reads as TGTGCCAGCAGTTTAGCAGGGGGCCCAGGGAATGAGCAGTTCTTC.

This chain joins TRBV5-1 and TRBJ2-1; the D is unclear. The V end lost 5 bases, the J end lost 3 bases, and 12 bases lay between the germline ends. CDR1 and CDR2 from the germline V gene are SGHRS and YFSETQ. The CDR3 spans 14 residues. CDR3 coding DNA: TGCGCCAGCAGGCCCGATAACAACTACAATGAGCAGTTCTTC. Encoded protein: CASRPDNNYNEQFF.

A few counts support this clone. The sample contains more than one DNA sequence encoding this CDR3. The rearrangement joins TRBV7-9 to TRBJ2-7, with no clear D. Trimming left V 2 bases short and J 4 bases short, with 6 bases between. Germline values: CDR1 SEHNR, CDR2 FQNEAQ (reference sequence). The CDR3 runs 12 residues. The CDR3, as DNA: TGTGCCAGCAGCTTACCGGGTTACGAGCAGTACTTC. Residues: CASSLPGYEQYF.

The chain joins TRBV4-2 to TRBJ2-1; 7 bases are a match to TRBD2. The CDR3 covers 16 residues. J was trimmed by 8 bases and V by 4 bases; bases with no gene match: 14. In germline, CDR1 is LGHNA, CDR2 YNFKEQ. The CDR3 spells CASSPFEAGDNHEQFF. CDR3 nucleotides: TGTGCCAGCAGCCCCTTTGAGGCGGGAGACAACCATGAGCAGTTCTTC.

The rearrangement joins TRBV28 to TRBJ2-1, with 13 bases fitting TRBD2. The length of the CDR3 is 19 residues. After removal of 3 bases from V and 0 bases from J, the junction contained 8 bases not matched to a gene. The germline gives CDR1 MDHEN, CDR2 SYDVKM. For the CDR3, the DNA is TGTGCCAGCAGTTTTGTACTAGCGGGGGGGATTAACTCCTACAATGAGCAGTTCTTC. It codes for CASSFVLAGGINSYNEQFF.

The chain has TRBV19 and TRBJ2-7; the match to TRBD2 covers 8 bases. The V gene end was trimmed by 5 bases and the J gene end by 3 bases; junction bases not matched to a gene: 0. This CDR3 has 12 residues. Germline loops: CDR1 LNHDA, CDR2 SQIVND (reference sequence). Here the CDR3 reads CASSAGGYEQYF. The CDR3 DNA is TGTGCCAGTAGTGCGGGAGGCTACGAGCAGTACTTC.

The J gene is TRBJ2-7, the V gene TRBV7-6; 12 nucleotides match TRBD2. CDR1 SGHVS and CDR2 FNYEAQ come from the germline V gene. The CDR3 has 16 amino acids. The trim removed 4 bases at V and 2 bases at J, leaving 6 bases unmatched. The DNA of the CDR3 is TGTGCCAGCAGCTCGGGACTAGCGGGTGAGACCTACGAGCAGTACTTC. Protein product: CASSSGLAGETYEQYF. The full variable domain, completed using reference TRBV7-6 and TRBJ2-7, is GAGVSQSPRYKVTKRGQDVALRCDPISGHVSLYWYRQALGQGPEFLTYFNYEAQQDKSGLPNDRFSAERPEGSISTLTIQRTEQRDSAMYRCASSSGLAGETYEQYFGPGTRLTVT.

V usage is TRBV5-4 and J usage is TRBJ2-3, with D possibly being TRBD2 (6 bases). The CDR3 totals 15 residues. The germline gives CDR1 SGHNT, CDR2 YYREEE (reference sequence). V gave up 4 bases and J gave up 0 bases, with 12 bases separating them. The CDR3 region is CASSVAVSSTDTQYF. The CDR3 DNA reads TGTGCCAGCAGCGTAGCGGTATCGAGCACAGATACGCAGTATTTT.